The 9 T cell receptor beta chains below come from one sample, sequenced in a study of spatial heterogeneity in lung cancer (dated by TCRdb to about 2019). The method behind the library was 5' RACE. TCRdb records NextSeq 500 as the sequencer. TCRdb's own reprocessing of the public reads used fastp at Q25 and MiXCR and kept productive beta chains. Rows with one shared CDR3 protein collapse into an entry with the most common genes and DNA. Across this sample there are about 85,000 distinct CDR3 sequences, with 15% to 25% seen only once. Roughly 6.2% of the sample goes to the ten largest clones. The sample's time point, from its label and the paper: sample taken at primary tumor resection. TCR sequencing used whole RNA extracted from tumor and nontumor lung tissue, or from cryopreserved PBMC samples, without cell sorting. The sequencing used PBMCs, collected at surgery. These receptors all stem from a male donor with early-stage non-small cell lung cancer.

The genes are TRBV21-1 and TRBJ2-3. TRBV21-1 is given as a pseudogene. The CDR3 spans 13 residues. The CDR3 DNA reads as TGTGCCAGCAGCAAATTGGGGTCAGATACGCAGTATTTT. Amino acid sequence: CASSKLGSDTQYF.

This clonotype was seen many times. This chain joins TRBV12-3 or TRBV12-4 and TRBJ2-1, with 13 positions matching TRBD2. There are 18 residues in the CDR3. Trimming removed 0 bases from V and 0 bases from J; junction bases left unmatched: 2. DNA of the CDR3: TGTGCCAGCAGTTTAGCCCGGACTAGCGGGAGCTCCTACAATGAGCAGTTCTTC. Its translation is CASSLARTSGSSYNEQFF.

The chain combines TRBV6-6 with TRBJ1-5; perhaps TRBD1 as D (5 bases). Germline V gene lookup returns CDR1 MNHNY and CDR2 SVGAGI (reference sequence). The CDR3 runs 12 residues. With 3 bases removed from V and 6 bases from J, the gap between germline ends came to 6 bases. This CDR3 reads CASSYGGQPQHF. In DNA form, the CDR3 reads TGTGCCAGCAGTTATGGGGGTCAGCCCCAGCATTTT.

The chain links TRBV19 to TRBJ2-2, with D possibly TRBD1 on 5 matching bases. V gave up 6 bases and J gave up 8 bases, with 19 bases separating them. The CDR3 extends over 15 amino acids. Germline V lookup: CDR1 LNHDA, CDR2 SQIVND (reference sequence). The DNA of the CDR3 is TGTGCCAGTAGGGGTCAGGGTATCGTTGGTGGGGAGCTGTTTTTT. Its translation: CASRGQGIVGGELFF.

The J gene is TRBJ2-2, the V gene TRBV10-3; 8 positions match TRBD1. The CDR3 totals 17 residues. Germline V CDR1 and CDR2: ENHRY, SYGVKD. V lost 5 bases and J lost 6; bases outside the gene matches: 14. The CDR3 loop reads CAISSLPGQVAPGELFF. CDR3 bases: TGTGCCATCAGTTCCCTTCCGGGACAGGTCGCCCCCGGGGAGCTGTTTTTT.

This clonotype was counted between two and nine times. This chain links TRBV7-3 with TRBJ2-3, with 8 bases matching TRBD2. The CDR3 contains 14 residues. Unmatched junction bases numbered 6, after V lost 5 bases and J lost 5 bases. CDR1 and CDR2 from the germline V gene are SGHTA and FQGTGA. CDR3 in DNA: TGTGCCAGCAGCACGGGACTAGAGGGAGATACGCAGTATTTT. Residues: CASSTGLEGDTQYF.

Only a few counts were recorded for this clonotype. This chain joins TRBV25-1 and TRBJ1-1; possibly TRBD1 for D (5 bases). V gave up 3 bases and J gave up 5 bases, with 22 bases separating them. CDR1 and CDR2 (germline): MGHDK, SYGVNS. The CDR3 extends over 17 amino acids. The CDR3 loop is CASSEGIGDRPRTEAFF. The CDR3 DNA sequence: TGTGCCAGCAGTGAGGGAATAGGCGACAGACCGCGTACTGAAGCTTTCTTT.

The V gene is TRBV27, the J gene TRBJ2-1; 14 positions agree with TRBD2. The germline V gene encodes CDR1 MNHEY and CDR2 SMNVEV (reference sequence). CDR3 length: 19 amino acids. The V gene end was trimmed by 9 bases and the J gene end by 7 bases; junction bases not matched to a gene: 20. The CDR3 spells CASSLGALPGLAGVNEQFF. The CDR3 nucleotides are TGTGCCAGTTCTCTTGGGGCTCTCCCGGGACTAGCGGGAGTAAATGAGCAGTTCTTC.

This clonotype was seen at least ten times. V gene TRBV6-6 combines with J gene TRBJ1-5; TRBD1 is a possible D gene (5 bases). V lost 8 bases, J lost 3 bases, and 8 bases lay in between. Germline V lookup: CDR1 MNHNY, CDR2 SVGAGI (reference sequence). The CDR3 is made up of 12 amino acids. DNA of the CDR3: TGTGCCAGCCGACAGACCAATCAGCCCCAGCATTTT. Its translation is CASRQTNQPQHF.